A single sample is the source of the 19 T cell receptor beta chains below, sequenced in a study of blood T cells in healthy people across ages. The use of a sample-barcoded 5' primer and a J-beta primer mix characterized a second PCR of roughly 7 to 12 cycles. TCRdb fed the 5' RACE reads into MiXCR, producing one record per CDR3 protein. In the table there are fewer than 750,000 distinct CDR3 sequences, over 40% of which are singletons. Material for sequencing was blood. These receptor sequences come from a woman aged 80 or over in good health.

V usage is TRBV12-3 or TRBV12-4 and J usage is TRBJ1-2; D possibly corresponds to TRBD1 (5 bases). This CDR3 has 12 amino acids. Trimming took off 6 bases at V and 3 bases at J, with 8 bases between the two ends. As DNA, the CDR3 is TGTGCCAGCAGACCGGGACACTATGGCTACACCTTC. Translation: CASRPGHYGYTF.

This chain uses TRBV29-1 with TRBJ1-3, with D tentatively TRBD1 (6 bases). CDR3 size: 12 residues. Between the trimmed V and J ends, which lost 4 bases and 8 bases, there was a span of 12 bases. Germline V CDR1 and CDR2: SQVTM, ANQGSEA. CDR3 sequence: CSVAPGQDTIYF. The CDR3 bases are TGCAGCGTTGCCCCGGGACAAGACACCATATATTTT.

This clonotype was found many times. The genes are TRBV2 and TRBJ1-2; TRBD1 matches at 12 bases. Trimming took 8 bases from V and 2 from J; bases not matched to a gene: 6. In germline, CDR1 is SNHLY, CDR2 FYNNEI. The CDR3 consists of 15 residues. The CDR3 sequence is CASDPGQGANYGYTF. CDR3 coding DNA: TGTGCCAGCGACCCGGGACAGGGGGCGAACTATGGCTACACCTTC.

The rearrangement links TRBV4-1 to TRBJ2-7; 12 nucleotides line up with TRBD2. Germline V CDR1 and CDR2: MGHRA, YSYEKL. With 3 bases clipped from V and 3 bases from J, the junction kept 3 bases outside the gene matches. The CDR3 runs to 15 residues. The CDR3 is CASSHSTSGGYEQYF. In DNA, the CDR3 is TGCGCCAGCAGCCACTCGACTAGCGGGGGCTACGAGCAGTACTTC.

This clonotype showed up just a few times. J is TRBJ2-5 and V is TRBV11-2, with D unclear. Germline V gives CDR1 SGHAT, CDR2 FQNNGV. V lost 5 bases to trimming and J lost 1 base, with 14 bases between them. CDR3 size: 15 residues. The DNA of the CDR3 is TGTGCCAGCAGCCCCCACCTTACGGGCCAAGAGACCCAGTACTTC. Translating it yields CASSPHLTGQETQYF.

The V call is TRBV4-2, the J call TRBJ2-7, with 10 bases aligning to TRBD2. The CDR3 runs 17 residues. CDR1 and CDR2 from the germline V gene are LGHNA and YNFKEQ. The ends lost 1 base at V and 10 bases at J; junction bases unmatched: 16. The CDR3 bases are TGTGCCAGCAGCCAAGGATCAAGCGGGGGGGCCGAGGAGGCCCAGTACTTC. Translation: CASSQGSSGGAEEAQYF.

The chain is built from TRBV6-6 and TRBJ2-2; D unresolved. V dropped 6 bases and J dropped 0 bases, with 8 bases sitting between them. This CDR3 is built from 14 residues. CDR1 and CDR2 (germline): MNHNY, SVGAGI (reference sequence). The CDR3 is CASSPWSNTGELFF. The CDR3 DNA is TGTGCCAGCAGCCCGTGGTCGAACACCGGGGAGCTGTTTTTT.

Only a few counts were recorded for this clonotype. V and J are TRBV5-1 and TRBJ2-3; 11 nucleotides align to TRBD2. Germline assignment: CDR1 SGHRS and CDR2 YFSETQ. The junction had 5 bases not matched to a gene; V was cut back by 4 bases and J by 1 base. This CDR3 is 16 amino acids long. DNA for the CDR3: TGCGCCAGCAGCACCCTAGCGGGAGGTCGCACAGATACGCAGTATTTT. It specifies CASSTLAGGRTDTQYF.

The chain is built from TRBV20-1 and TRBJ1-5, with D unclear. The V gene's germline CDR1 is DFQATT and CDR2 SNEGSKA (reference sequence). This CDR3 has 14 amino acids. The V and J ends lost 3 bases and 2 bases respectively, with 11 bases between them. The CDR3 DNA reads TGCAGTGCTAGTGGAGGGTGGGGCAATCAGCCCCAGCATTTT. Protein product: CSASGGWGNQPQHF.

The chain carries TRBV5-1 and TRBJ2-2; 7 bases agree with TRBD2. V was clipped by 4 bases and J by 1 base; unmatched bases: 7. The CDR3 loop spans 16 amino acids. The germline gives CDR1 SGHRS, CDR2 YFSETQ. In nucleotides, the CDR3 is TGCGCCAGCAGCCCTATCACGGGGGGGAACACCGGGGAGCTGTTTTTT. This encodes CASSPITGGNTGELFF.

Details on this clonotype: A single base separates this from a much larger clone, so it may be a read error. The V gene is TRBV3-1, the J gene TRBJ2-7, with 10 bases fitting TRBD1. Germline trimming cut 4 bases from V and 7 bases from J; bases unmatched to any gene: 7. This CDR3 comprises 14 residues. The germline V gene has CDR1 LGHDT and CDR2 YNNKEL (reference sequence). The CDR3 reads CASSPGQGWNEQYF. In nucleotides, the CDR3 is TGTGCCAGCAGCCCGGGACAGGGGTGGAATGAGCAGTACTTC.

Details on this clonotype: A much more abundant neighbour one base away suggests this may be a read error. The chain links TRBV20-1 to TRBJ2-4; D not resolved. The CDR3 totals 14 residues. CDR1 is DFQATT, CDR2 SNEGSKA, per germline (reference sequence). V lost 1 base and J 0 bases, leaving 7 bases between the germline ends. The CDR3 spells CSARVSLAKNIQYF. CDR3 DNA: TGCAGTGCTAGAGTTTCTTTAGCCAAAAACATTCAGTACTTC.

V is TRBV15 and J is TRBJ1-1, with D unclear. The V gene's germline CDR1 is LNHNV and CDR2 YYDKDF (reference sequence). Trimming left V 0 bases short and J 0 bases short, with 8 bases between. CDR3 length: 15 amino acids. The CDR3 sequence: CATSRDLAMNTEAFF. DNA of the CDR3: TGTGCCACCAGCAGAGATCTGGCTATGAACACTGAAGCTTTCTTT.

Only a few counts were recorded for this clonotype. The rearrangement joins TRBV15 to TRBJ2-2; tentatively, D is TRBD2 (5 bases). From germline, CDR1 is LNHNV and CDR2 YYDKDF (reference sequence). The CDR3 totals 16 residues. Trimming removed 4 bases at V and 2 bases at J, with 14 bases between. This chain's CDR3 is CATSKGLSVNTGELFF. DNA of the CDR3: TGTGCCACCAGCAAAGGACTCAGTGTTAACACCGGGGAGCTGTTTTTT. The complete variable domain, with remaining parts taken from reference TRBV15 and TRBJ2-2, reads DAMVIQNPRYQVTQFGKPVTLSCSQTLNHNVMYWYQQKSSQAPKLLFHYYDKDFNNEADTPDNFQSRRPNTSFCFLDIRSPGLGDTAMYLCATSKGLSVNTGELFFGEGSRLTVL.

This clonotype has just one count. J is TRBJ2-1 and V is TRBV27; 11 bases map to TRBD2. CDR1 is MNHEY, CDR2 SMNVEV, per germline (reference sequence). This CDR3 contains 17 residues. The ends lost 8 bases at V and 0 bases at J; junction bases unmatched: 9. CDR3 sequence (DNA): TGTGCCAGCGGCCCACTAGCGGGAGTAATCTCCTACAATGAGCAGTTCTTC. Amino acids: CASGPLAGVISYNEQFF.

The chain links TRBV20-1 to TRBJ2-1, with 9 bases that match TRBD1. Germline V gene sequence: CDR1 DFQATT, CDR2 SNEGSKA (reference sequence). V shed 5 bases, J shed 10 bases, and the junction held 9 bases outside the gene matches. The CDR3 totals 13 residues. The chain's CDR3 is CSAAGQGLWEQFF. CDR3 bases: TGCAGTGCTGCGGGACAGGGATTGTGGGAGCAGTTCTTC.

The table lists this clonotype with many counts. The CDR3 DNA is TGCGCCAGCAGCCACGCGGGACTAGCGGGAGGGACTGAGCAGTTCTTC. Amino acid sequence: CASSHAGLAGGTEQFF. The V and J genes are TRBV4-1 and TRBJ2-1, with TRBD2 matching over 16 bases. The CDR3 extends over 16 amino acids. V shed 3 bases, J shed 9 bases, and the junction held 5 bases outside the gene matches. CDR1 and CDR2 (germline): MGHRA, YSYEKL.

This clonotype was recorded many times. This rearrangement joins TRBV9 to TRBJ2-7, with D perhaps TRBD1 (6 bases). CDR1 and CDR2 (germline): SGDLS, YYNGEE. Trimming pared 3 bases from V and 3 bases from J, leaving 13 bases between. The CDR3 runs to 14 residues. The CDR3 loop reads CASSGGRGGYEQYF. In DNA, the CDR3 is TGTGCCAGCAGCGGAGGCAGGGGTGGCTACGAGCAGTACTTC.

The CDR3 reads CSARERLDTQYF. The CDR3 nucleotides are TGCAGTGCTAGAGAGCGTTTAGATACGCAGTATTTT. The V and J genes are TRBV20-1 and TRBJ2-3; D uncertain. The CDR3 runs 12 residues. Germline assignment: CDR1 DFQATT and CDR2 SNEGSKA (reference sequence). V was clipped by 0 bases and J by 5 bases, with 6 bases between them.